This TCR beta chain was identified during a study of shared clonotypes between healthy human individuals. Between the trimmed V and J ends, which lost 0 bases and 4 bases, there was a span of 10 bases. This CDR3 spans 14 amino acids. The germline V gene has CDR1 SGHRS and CDR2 YFSETQ. On this clone: Different DNA sequences within this sample yield the same CDR3.

The protocol was immunoSEQ multiplex PCR, while the TCRdb copy is restricted to in-frame clones and leaves out a portion. Among hundreds of thousands of clones listed, roughly 73% were seen once. The TCR originated in a woman in her twenties or thirties in good health. This chain links TRBV5-1 with TRBJ1-1, with D uncertain. The sample comprised memory CD4+ T cells sorted from blood. As for subset: CD45RA-negative fraction. This CDR3 reads CASSLALGSTEAFF. The CDR3 nucleotides are TGCGCCAGCAGCTTGGCCTTGGGATCCACTGAAGCTTTCTTT.